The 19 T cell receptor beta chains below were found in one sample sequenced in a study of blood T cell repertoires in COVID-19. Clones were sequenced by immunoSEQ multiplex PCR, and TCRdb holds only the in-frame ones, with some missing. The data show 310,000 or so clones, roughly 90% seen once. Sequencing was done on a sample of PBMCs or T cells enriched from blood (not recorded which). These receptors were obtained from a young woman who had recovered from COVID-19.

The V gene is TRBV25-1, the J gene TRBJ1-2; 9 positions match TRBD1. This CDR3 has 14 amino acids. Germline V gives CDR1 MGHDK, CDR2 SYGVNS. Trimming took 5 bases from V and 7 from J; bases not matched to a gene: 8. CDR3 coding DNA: TGTGCCAGCAGTCCCTCGGGGACAGGGCTTGGCTACACCTTC. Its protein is CASSPSGTGLGYTF.

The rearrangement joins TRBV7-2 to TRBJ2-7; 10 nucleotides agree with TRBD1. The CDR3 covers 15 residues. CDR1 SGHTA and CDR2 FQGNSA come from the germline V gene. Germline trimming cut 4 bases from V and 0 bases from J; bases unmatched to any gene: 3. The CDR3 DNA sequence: TGTGCCAGCAGCTCGGACAGGGGGGGCTCCTACGAGCAGTACTTC. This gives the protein CASSSDRGGSYEQYF.

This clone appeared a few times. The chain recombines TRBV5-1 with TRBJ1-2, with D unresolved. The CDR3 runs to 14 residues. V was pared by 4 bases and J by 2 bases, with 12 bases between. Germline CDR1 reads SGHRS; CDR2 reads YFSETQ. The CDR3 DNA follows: TGCGCCAGCAGCCCGGGAGGCCCAAACTATGGCTACACCTTC. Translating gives CASSPGGPNYGYTF. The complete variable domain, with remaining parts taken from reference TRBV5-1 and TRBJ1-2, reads KAGVTQTPRYLIKTRGQQVTLSCSPISGHRSVSWYQQTPGQGLQFLFEYFSETQRNKGNFPGRFSGRQFSNSRSEMNVSTLELGDSALYLCASSPGGPNYGYTFGSGTRLTVV.

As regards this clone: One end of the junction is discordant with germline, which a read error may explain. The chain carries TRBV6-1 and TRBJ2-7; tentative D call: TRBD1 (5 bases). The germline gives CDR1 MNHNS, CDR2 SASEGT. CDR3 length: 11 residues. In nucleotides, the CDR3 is TGTGCCAGCAGTGAAGTTGGTGACAGTAGCTTC. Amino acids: CASSEVGDSSF.

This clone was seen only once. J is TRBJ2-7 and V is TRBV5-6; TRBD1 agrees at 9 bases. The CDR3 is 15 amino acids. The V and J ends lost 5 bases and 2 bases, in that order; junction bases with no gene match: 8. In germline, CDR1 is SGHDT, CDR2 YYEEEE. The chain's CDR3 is CASSDLGTGTYEQYF. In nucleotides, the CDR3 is TGTGCCAGCAGTGACCTCGGGACAGGGACCTACGAGCAGTACTTC.

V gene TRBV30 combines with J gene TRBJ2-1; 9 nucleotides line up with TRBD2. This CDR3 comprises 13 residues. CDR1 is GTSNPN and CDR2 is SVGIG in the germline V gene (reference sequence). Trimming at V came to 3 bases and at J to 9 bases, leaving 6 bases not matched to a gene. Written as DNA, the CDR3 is TGTGCCTGGAGAATAGCGGGAGAGGGTGAGCAGTTCTTC. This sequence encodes CAWRIAGEGEQFF. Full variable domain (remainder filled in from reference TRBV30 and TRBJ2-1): SQTIHQWPATLVQPVGSPLSLECTVEGTSNPNLYWYRQAAGRGLQLLFYSVGIGQISSEVPQNLSASRPQDRQFILSSKKLLLSDSGFYLCAWRIAGEGEQFFGPGTRLTVL.

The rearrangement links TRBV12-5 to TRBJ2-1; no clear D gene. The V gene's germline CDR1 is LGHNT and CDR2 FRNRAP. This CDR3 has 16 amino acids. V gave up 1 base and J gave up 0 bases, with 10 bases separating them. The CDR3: CASGLDPSSSYNEQFF. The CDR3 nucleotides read TGTGCTAGTGGTTTGGATCCTTCCAGCTCCTACAATGAGCAGTTCTTC.

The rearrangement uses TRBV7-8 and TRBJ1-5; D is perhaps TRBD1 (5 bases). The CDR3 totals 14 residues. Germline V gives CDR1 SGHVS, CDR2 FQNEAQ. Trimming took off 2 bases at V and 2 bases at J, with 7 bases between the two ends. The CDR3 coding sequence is TGTGCCAGCAGCTTAAAAGGGGGCAATCAGCCCCAGCATTTT. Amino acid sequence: CASSLKGGNQPQHF.

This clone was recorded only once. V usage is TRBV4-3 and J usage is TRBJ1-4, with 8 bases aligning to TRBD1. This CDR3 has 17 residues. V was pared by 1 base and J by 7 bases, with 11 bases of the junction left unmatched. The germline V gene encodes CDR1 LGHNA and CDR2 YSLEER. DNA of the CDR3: TGCGCCAGCAGCCAAGGGGTCTCCAGGGGGCTCTTTGAAAAACTGTTTTTT. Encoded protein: CASSQGVSRGLFEKLFF.

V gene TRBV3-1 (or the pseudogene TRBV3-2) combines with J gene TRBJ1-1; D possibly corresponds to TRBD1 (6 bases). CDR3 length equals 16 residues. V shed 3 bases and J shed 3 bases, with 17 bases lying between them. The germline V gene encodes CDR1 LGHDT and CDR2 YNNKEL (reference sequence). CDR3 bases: TGTGCCAGCAGCCATCCTCGGGGGGCCGTGGACACTGAAGCTTTCTTT. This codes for CASSHPRGAVDTEAFF.

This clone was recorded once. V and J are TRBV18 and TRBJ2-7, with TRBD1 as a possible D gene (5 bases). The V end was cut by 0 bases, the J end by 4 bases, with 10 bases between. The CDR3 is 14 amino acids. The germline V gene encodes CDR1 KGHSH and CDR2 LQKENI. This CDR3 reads CASSPPARDYEQYF. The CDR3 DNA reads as TGTGCCAGCTCACCACCGGCCAGGGATTACGAGCAGTACTTC. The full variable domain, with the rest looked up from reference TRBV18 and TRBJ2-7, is NAGVMQNPRHLVRRRGQEARLRCSPMKGHSHVYWYRQLPEEGLKFMVYLQKENIIDESGMPKERFSAEFPKEGPSILRIQQVVRGDSAAYFCASSPPARDYEQYFGPGTRLTVT.

CDR3 sequence (DNA): TGTGCCAGCAGCTTAGGGGGAGTTGGGAAGCATGAGCAGTTCTTC. This codes for CASSLGGVGKHEQFF. The V and J genes are TRBV7-2 and TRBJ2-1; weak D call: TRBD2 (5 bases). Germline V CDR1 and CDR2: SGHTA, FQGNSA. CDR3 length: 15 residues. Trimming took 1 base from V and 8 from J, leaving 15 bases between them.

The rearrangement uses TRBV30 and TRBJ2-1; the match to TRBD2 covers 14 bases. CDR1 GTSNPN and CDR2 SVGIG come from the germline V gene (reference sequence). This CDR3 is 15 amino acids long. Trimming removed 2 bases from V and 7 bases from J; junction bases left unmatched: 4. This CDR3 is CAWSSGLAGENEQFF. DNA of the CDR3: TGTGCCTGGAGTTCGGGACTAGCGGGAGAGAATGAGCAGTTCTTC.

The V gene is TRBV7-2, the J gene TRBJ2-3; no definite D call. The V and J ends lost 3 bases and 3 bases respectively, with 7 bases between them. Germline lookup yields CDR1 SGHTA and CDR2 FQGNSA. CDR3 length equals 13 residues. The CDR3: CASSFPLTDTQYF. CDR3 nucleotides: TGTGCCAGCAGCTTCCCCTTGACAGATACGCAGTATTTT.

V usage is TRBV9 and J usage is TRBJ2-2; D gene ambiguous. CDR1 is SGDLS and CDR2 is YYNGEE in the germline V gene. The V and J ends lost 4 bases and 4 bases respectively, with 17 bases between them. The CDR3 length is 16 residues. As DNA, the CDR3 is TGTGCCAGCAGCCCAGCCGGAAGCGTGGCCACCGGGGAGCTGTTTTTT. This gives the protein CASSPAGSVATGELFF.

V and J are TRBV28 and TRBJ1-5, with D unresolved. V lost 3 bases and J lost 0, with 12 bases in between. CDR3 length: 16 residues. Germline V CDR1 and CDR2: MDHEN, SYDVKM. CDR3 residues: CASSLRVGFSNQPQHF. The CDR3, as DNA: TGTGCCAGCAGTTTGAGGGTGGGGTTTAGCAATCAGCCCCAGCATTTT.

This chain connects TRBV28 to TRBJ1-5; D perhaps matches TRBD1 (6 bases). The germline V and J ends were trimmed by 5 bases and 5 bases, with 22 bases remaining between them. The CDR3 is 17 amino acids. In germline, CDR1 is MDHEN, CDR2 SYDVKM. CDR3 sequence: CASSRSRGHYRYQPQHF. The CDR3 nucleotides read TGTGCCAGCAGTCGATCAAGGGGACACTATAGGTATCAGCCCCAGCATTTT.

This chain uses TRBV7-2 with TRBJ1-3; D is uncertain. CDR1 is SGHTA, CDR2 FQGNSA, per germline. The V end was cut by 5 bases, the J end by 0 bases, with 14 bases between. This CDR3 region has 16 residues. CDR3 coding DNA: TGTGCCAGCAGCCCAGGCGACATTAGCTCTGGAAACACCATATATTTT. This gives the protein CASSPGDISSGNTIYF.

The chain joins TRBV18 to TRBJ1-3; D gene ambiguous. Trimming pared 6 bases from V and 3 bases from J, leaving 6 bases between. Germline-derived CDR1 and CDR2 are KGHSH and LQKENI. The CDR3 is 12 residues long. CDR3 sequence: CASSLFGNTIYF. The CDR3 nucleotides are TGTGCCAGCTCTCTGTTTGGAAACACCATATATTTT.